This T cell receptor beta chain appears in the sequencing data of a study of blood T cell repertoires in COVID-19 (TCRdb year 2020). Study-level background: Samples from collaborators originated in the United States, Italy and Spain and spanned both the acute and convalescent phases of COVID-19. Where HLA class I and class II types were available, the types were taken from metadata supplied by the sample provider, not from assay-based typing. Nearly every sample came with metadata listing a de-identified subject ID, COVID-19 status, age in years and sex. The repertoires were released in a freely available public database intended as a resource for research on the immune response to SARS-CoV-2. Subjects who had been exposed to COVID-19, were actively infected with it, or had recovered from it provided the deeply sampled blood TCRbeta repertoires that made up the dataset. The material from the prospective study consisted of cDNA or gDNA derived from T cells, B-cell-depleted T cells, or PBMCs. The samples were drawn from the first 160 participants of the ongoing ImmuneRACE study and from roughly 1,300 subjects provided by 6 global collaborators.

TCRbeta CDR3 regions were amplified from genomic DNA by means of the immunoSEQ Assay, a bias-controlled multiplex PCR. In the paper's pipeline: Nucleated cell counts per sample were estimated from amplification of reference gene primers within the assay. To quantify the absolute abundance of each unique TCRbeta CDR3 rearrangement, sequence reads were collapsed and filtered. Productive Simpson clonality was computed per sample as the square root of Simpson's diversity index over productive rearrangements. TCRdb mirrors the immuneACCESS table, restricted to in-frame sequences. Some clones are absent from its copies; in checked studies, under half trace to an unresolved V gene, and the reason for the others is unknown. The DNA gave D and trimming, while V, J and clone size come from that table. The sample table records around 150,000 clones; around 80% of these occur just once. Approximately 10% of the sample comes from the top ten.

Comment on this clone: Its antigen target is currently unknown. Base qualities are not provided; no much larger clone lies one nucleotide away.

The research as a whole found: The amount of clinical and demographic metadata varied by source and participant and was provided uncurated.

Samples from volunteer blood donors who had recovered from COVID-19 were contributed by a second Seattle source. The collaborating institutions used their own protocols to collect whole blood in K2EDTA tubes. Collaborator samples were shipped for TCRbeta analysis as frozen whole blood, isolated PBMCs, or DNA extracted from either sample type. Germline trimming: 6 bases from V, 5 bases from J; junction bases outside gene matches: 9. Looking up the germline V gene yields CDR1 ENHRY and CDR2 SYGVKD. From the cysteine up to the phenylalanine, the CDR3 has a length of 14 residues. Just CDR3 DNA is preserved here, 42 bases in frame from base 1.

The sequence derives from a man in his sixties who had recovered from COVID-19. The chain is assembled from TRBV10-3 and TRBJ2-7; the central 8 bases match TRBD1. Sequencing used peripheral blood. The CDR3 in this case is CAIRPGGRGDEQYF. The nucleotide sequence is TGTGCCATCAGACCAGGGGGCCGTGGCGACGAGCAGTACTTC.